The TCR beta chain described here comes from a study of T cell repertoires in cytomegalovirus infection. Overall study results and limits: Clonotype analysis showed dominance of the ex vivo response by HLA-C-restricted CMV-specific TCR beta clonotypes.

This CDR3 is built from 15 residues. The V and J ends lost 1 base and 1 base respectively, with 10 bases between them. Germline V lookup: CDR1 SGHTA, CDR2 FQGNSA. Many counts were recorded for this clonotype. Its specificity is unknown. TCRdb re-analysed the reads in MiXCR, keeping a single row per CDR3 protein. The sample includes 150,000 to 190,000 distinct CDR3 sequences, roughly a quarter of them seen just once. The sequenced material came from PBMCs. The chain employs TRBV7-2 and TRBJ2-5; D call uncertain. This clonotype was sampled from a human donor in good health (CMV status not recorded). Some clones in this sample may be carry-over from other donors' samples. In DNA form, the CDR3 reads TGTGCCAGCAGCTTAGAAGGTAGCCCCCAAGAGACCCAGTACTTC. Its protein is CASSLEGSPQETQYF.